This T cell receptor beta chain was sequenced in a study of blood T cell repertoires in COVID-19. On the study more broadly: Italy, Spain and the United States were the sources of the convalescent and acute COVID-19 samples. PBMCs, B-cell-depleted T cells, or T cells provided the cDNA or gDNA that made up the material.

Original methodology: By means of reference gene primer amplification, nucleated cell counts were estimated. Clones were read by immunoSEQ multiplex PCR, and TCRdb kept only the in-frame ones, dropping some. The D gene and trimming were derived from the DNA, and the V and J assignments and clone size from that table. This sample has more than 60,000 clones, with around four fifths found just once. The CDR3 is 17 residues long. This receptor was obtained from a human donor in a cohort sampled during active COVID-19. The rearrangement joins TRBV21-1 to TRBJ1-5. TRBV21-1 is a listed pseudogene. The sequencing sample was made of peripheral blood. The CDR3 reads CASSKGWGGSLKKPQHF. The CDR3 coding sequence is TGTGCCAGCAGCAAAGGGTGGGGGGGAAGCTTAAAAAAGCCCCAGCATTTT.